This T cell receptor (beta chain) was retrieved from a study of identical twins. Study-wide findings and caveats: Models predicted less out-of-frame TCR alpha sharing in monozygotic twins than was found. While abundant cord blood beta clonotypes carried fewer insertions, memory repertoires showed no such pattern.

It was template switching that added a universal primer site, and there were unique molecular identifiers on the cDNA. TCRdb independently ran MiXCR on the 5' RACE reads; one entry per CDR3 protein. The data contain about 1.7 million distinct CDR3 sequences, under 35% of them seen just once; the ten biggest clones take up 0.25% to 0.3%. Among all donors, each was a healthy Caucasian. This clonotype was seen only a few times. Its specificity is not known. The germline V gene has CDR1 MGHDK and CDR2 SYGVNS. CDR3 length: 15 residues. V lost 4 bases and J lost 5; bases outside the gene matches: 6. Sequencing input: cord blood. This chain uses TRBV25-1 with TRBJ2-5; 11 nucleotides align to TRBD2. The source of this sequence is a newborn girl in good health. This CDR3 reads CASSATSGIVETQYF. The CDR3 bases are TGTGCCAGCAGTGCGACTAGCGGGATAGTGGAGACCCAGTACTTC. Full variable domain (remainder filled in from reference TRBV25-1 and TRBJ2-5): EADIYQTPRYLVIGTGKKITLECSQTMGHDKMYWYQQDPGMELHLIHYSYGVNSTEKGDLSSESTVSRIRTEHFPLTLESARPSHTSQYLCASSATSGIVETQYFGPGTRLLVL.